This is a list of T cell receptor beta chains from one sample in a study of blood T cell repertoires in COVID-19. The method was immunoSEQ multiplex PCR; TCRdb's version includes in-frame clones alone and lacks a portion of them. The sample contains around 300,000 clones, 88% of which appear only once. The specimen sequenced was PBMCs or T cells enriched from blood (not recorded which). The receptors were gathered from a woman aged 55-69 years in a cohort exposed to, infected with or recovered from COVID-19 (not recorded which). The CDR3 runs from the conserved cysteine through the conserved F or W.

TRBV29-1	TRBJ1-2	CSVEAALGADGYTF
TRBV3-1/TRBV3-2	TRBJ1-6	CASSQTGQGNSPLHF
TRBV28	TRBJ2-3	CASSLQGSTDTQYF
TRBV5-5	TRBJ1-6	CASSFSDRVSSPLHF
TRBV18	TRBJ2-6	CASSPPLTGANVLTF
TRBV28	TRBJ2-5	CANSLYRETQYF
TRBV5-1	TRBJ2-1	CASSLQLGDSIYDEQFF
TRBV11-3	TRBJ2-5	CASSFGQGVETQYF
TRBV23-1	TRBJ2-1	CASSPKAGGRNEQFF
TRBV20-1	TRBJ2-5	CSAGQKETQYF
TRBV5-1	TRBJ2-5	CASSSPGRGGTSGRETQYF
TRBV30	TRBJ1-1	CAWSPRGLKNTEAFF
TRBV4-3	TRBJ2-7	CASSQDSSSGPHYEQYF
TRBV6-5	TRBJ1-2	CASRTMGRGGGYTF
TRBV4-1	TRBJ1-1	CASSQEGRATEAFF
TRBV30	TRBJ1-6	CAGRTAISYNSPLHF
TRBV16	TRBJ1-2	CASSQFQGPRYTF
TRBV6-5	TRBJ2-1	CASRTDRGVYNEQFF
TRBV4-1	TRBJ1-5	CASSQGDRGYQPQHF
TRBV5-1	TRBJ1-3	CASSLAGDGNTIYF
TRBV7-9	TRBJ2-6	CASSLGLRTGGDGANVLTF
TRBV5-1	TRBJ2-1	CASTTGQGDREQFF
TRBV11-2	TRBJ2-7	CASSLALTDYEQYF
TRBV6-5	TRBJ1-2	CASQRTGMSHGYTF
TRBV5-1	TRBJ1-4	CASSSGGPNEKLFF
TRBV15	TRBJ2-1	CATSSVSGRGLYNEQFF
TRBV5-6	TRBJ2-2	CASSSSGVRVSTGELFF
TRBV2	TRBJ2-2	CASSGGTSGTGELFF
TRBV27	TRBJ2-4	CASSPPSRTGKNIQYF
TRBV4-2	TRBJ1-1	CASSQGGGRTEAFF
TRBV7-3	TRBJ2-2	CASSPPPGLAGGLNTGELFF
TRBV27	TRBJ1-6	CASSFPGYSPLHF
TRBV27	TRBJ1-2	CASSPDGGSNGYTF
TRBV7-3	TRBJ2-2	CASSPTSGAQTGELFF
TRBV19	TRBJ2-1	CASSIGQGTSAGEQFF
TRBV28	TRBJ1-5	CASSPPPQANQPQHF
TRBV4-1	TRBJ2-7	CASSQDPGAYEQYF
TRBV5-6	TRBJ1-3	CASSFPAISGNTIYF
TRBV28	TRBJ1-2	CASSSQGALSYGYTF
TRBV30	TRBJ1-5	CAWSKGGNQPQHF
TRBV5-1	TRBJ1-3	CASSSTGIGNTIYF
TRBV18	TRBJ2-6	CASSPIRQDSSGANVLTF